This T cell receptor beta chain appears in the sequencing data of a study of blood T cell repertoires in COVID-19. Original data processing: Estimation of nucleated cell counts relied on the amplification of reference gene primers. Only in-frame clones appear in the TCRdb table, and some are missing; sequencing was by immunoSEQ multiplex PCR. V, J and clone size are taken as reported in that table, and D and trimming were inferred from the DNA itself. Of roughly 200,000 clones listed, less than 90% were seen once; the top ten hold approximately 1.6%. Germline V CDR1 and CDR2: SGHAT, FQDESV (reference sequence). The CDR3 contains 15 residues. On this clone: An end of the junction does not agree with germline; a read error may underlie this.

V is TRBV11-1 and J is TRBJ1-2; TRBD1 might be the D (5 bases). The sample was peripheral blood. This receptor was taken from a man between 65 and 85 years old with acute or convalescent COVID-19. CDR3 protein: CASGGQGSLTGAEDF. The CDR3 nucleotides are TGTGCCAGCGGAGGGCAGGGATCTTTAACTGGGGCGGAAGACTTC. The full variable domain, its missing parts supplied by reference TRBV11-1 and TRBJ1-2, is EAEVAQSPRYKITEKSQAVAFWCDPISGHATLYWYRQILGQGPELLVQFQDESVVDDSQLPKDRFSAERLKGVDSTLKIQPAELGDSAMYLCASGGQGSLTGAEDFGSGTRLTVV.